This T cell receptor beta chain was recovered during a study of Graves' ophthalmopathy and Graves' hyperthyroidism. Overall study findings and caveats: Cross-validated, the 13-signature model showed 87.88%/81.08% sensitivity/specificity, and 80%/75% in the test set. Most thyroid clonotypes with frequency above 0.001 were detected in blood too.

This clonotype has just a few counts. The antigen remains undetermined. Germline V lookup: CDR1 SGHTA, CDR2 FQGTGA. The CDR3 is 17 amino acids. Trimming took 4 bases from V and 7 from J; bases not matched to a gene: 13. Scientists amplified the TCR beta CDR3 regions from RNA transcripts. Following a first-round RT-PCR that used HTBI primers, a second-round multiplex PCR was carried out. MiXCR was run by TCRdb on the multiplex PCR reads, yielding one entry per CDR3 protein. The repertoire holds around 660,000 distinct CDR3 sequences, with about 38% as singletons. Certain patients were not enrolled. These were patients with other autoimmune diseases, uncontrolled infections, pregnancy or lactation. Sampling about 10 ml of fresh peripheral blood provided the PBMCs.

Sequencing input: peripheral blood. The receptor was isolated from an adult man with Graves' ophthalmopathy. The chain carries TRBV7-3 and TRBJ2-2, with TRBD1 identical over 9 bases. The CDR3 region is CASSSWATGGLVGELFF. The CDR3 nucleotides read TGTGCCAGCAGCTCGTGGGCCACAGGGGGCTTGGTCGGGGAGCTGTTTTTT.